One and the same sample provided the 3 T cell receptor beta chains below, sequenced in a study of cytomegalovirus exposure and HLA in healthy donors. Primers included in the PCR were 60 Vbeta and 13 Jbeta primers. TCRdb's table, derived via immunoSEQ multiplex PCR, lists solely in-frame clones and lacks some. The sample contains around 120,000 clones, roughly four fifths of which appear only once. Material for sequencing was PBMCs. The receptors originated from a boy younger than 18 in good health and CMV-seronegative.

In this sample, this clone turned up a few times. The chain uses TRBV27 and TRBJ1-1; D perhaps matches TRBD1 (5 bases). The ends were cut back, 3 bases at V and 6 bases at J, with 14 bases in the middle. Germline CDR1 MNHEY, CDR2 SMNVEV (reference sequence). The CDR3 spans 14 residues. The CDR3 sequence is CASSLAGRHSEAFF. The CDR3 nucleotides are TGTGCCAGCAGTTTGGCAGGGCGGCATTCTGAAGCTTTCTTT.

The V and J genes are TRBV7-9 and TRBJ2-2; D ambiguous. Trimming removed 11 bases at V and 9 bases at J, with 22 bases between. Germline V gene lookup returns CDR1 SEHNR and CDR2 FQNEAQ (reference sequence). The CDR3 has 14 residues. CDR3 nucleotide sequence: TGTGCCCTCACGAGAGGTCTCTTATCCAGGGAGCTGTTTTTT. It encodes CALTRGLLSRELFF.

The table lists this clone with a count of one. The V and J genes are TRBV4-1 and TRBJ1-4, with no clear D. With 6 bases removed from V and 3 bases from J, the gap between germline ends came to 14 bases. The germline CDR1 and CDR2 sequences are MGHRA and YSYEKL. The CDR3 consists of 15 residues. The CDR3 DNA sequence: TGCGCCAGCAGTCCCTATGGTGGAGCTAATGAAAAACTGTTTTTT. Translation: CASSPYGGANEKLFF.